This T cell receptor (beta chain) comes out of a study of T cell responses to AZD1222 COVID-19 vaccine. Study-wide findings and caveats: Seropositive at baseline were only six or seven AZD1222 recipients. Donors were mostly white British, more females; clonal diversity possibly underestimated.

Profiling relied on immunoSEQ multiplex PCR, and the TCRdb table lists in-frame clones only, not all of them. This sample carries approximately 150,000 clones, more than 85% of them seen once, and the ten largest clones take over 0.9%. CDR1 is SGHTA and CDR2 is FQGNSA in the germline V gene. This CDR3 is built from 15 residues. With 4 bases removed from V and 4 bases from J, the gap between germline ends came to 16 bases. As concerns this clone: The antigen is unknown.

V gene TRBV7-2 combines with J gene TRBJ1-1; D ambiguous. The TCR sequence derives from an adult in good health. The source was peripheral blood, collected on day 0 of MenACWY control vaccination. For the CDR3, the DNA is TGTGCCAGCAGCTCCTCCAGCGCCTGGGGCACTGAAGCTTTCTTT. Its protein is CASSSSSAWGTEAFF. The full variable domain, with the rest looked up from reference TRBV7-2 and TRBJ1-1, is GAGVSQSPSNKVTEKGKDVELRCDPISGHTALYWYRQSLGQGLEFLIYFQGNSAPDKSGLPSDRFSAERTGGSVSTLTIQRTQQEDSAVYLCASSSSSAWGTEAFFGQGTRLTVV.